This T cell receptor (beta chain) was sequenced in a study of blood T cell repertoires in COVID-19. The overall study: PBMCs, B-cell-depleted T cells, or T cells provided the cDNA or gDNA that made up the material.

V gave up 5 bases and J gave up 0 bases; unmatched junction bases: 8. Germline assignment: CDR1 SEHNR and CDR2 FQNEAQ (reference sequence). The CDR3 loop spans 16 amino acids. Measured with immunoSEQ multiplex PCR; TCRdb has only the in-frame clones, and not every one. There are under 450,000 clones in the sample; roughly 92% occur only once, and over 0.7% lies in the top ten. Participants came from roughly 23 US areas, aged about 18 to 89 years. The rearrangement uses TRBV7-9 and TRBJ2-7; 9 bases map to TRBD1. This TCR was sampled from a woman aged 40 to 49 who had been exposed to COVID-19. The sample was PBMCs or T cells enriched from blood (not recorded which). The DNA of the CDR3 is TGTGCCAGCAGCGGGACAGGGAATGAGGTCTCCTACGAGCAGTACTTC. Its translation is CASSGTGNEVSYEQYF.